Presented here are 9 T cell receptor beta chains from one specimen sequenced in a study of blood T cell repertoires in COVID-19. Assay used: immunoSEQ multiplex PCR; TCRdb lists only in-frame clones, some missing. The profile shows 150,000 to 200,000 clones, 70% to 90% of them singletons. The material sequenced was PBMCs or T cells enriched from blood (not recorded which). Receptor source: a woman younger than 30 who had recovered from COVID-19.

This rearrangement joins TRBV2 to TRBJ2-3, with 9 bases matching TRBD2. Germline V gives CDR1 SNHLY, CDR2 FYNNEI. The V segment lost 1 base and the J segment 6 bases; nucleotides outside the gene matches: 11. The CDR3 length is 17 residues. CDR3 residues: CASSEESSGVLGDTQYF. The CDR3 bases are TGTGCCAGCAGTGAAGAGTCTAGCGGGGTCCTGGGGGATACGCAGTATTTT.

The genes are TRBV6-6 and TRBJ2-2; 9 positions match TRBD2. The germline CDR1 and CDR2 sequences are MNHNY and SVGAGI (reference sequence). J lost 5 bases, V lost 0 bases, and 1 base had no gene match. The CDR3 has 15 residues. CDR3 sequence (DNA): TGTGCCAGCAGTTACTCGAGCGGGAGGACCGGGGAGCTGTTTTTT. It yields the protein CASSYSSGRTGELFF.

The chain is built from TRBV7-9 and TRBJ2-7; TRBD2 might be the D (5 bases). The CDR3 covers 12 residues. Germline V gene sequence: CDR1 SEHNR, CDR2 FQNEAQ (reference sequence). The V end lost 5 bases, the J end lost 7 bases, and 12 bases lay between the germline ends. The CDR3 DNA follows: TGTGCCAGCAGCCCAGCGGCCCGTGAGCAGTACTTC. This gives the protein CASSPAAREQYF.

This clone came up a few times. The rearrangement joins TRBV12-5 to TRBJ1-6; the D is unclear. The CDR3 contains 11 residues. With 6 bases removed from V and 11 bases from J, the gap between germline ends came to 8 bases. CDR1 and CDR2 (germline): LGHNT, FRNRAP. The CDR3 protein is CASGTTAPLHF. The CDR3 DNA reads TGTGCTAGTGGGACGACTGCACCCCTCCACTTT.

This chain connects TRBV29-1 to TRBJ2-2; possibly TRBD1 for D (5 bases). V was trimmed by 3 bases and J by 5 bases, leaving 7 bases between them. In germline, CDR1 is SQVTM, CDR2 ANQGSEA. The CDR3 is made up of 12 amino acids. CDR3 coding DNA: TGCAGCGTTGAGGCAGGGACCGGGGAGCTGTTTTTT. Amino acids: CSVEAGTGELFF.

The chain uses TRBV7-8 and TRBJ2-1; 9 bases are a match to TRBD1. The germline CDR1 and CDR2 sequences are SGHVS and FQNEAQ. V trimming: 6 bases; J trimming: 5 bases; junction bases outside the gene matches: 5. This CDR3 comprises 14 residues. CDR3 amino acids: CASRPRTGDNEQFF. For the CDR3, the DNA is TGTGCCAGCAGACCTAGGACAGGGGACAATGAGCAGTTCTTC.

V gene TRBV5-4 combines with J gene TRBJ2-7, with D possibly TRBD2 on 6 matching bases. With 0 bases removed from V and 2 bases from J, the gap between germline ends came to 12 bases. Germline CDR1 and CDR2: SGHNT and YYREEE (reference sequence). This CDR3 region has 15 residues. CDR3 nucleotides: TGTGCCAGCAGCTTGGCCCAGGAGGGCCCCTACGAGCAGTACTTC. Encoded protein: CASSLAQEGPYEQYF.

This clone was counted once. V usage is TRBV18 and J usage is TRBJ2-7, with 8 bases fitting TRBD1. The germline V gene has CDR1 KGHSH and CDR2 LQKENI. J gave up 2 bases and V 5 bases, and 8 bases lay outside the gene matches. The CDR3 has 15 amino acids. The CDR3 reads CASSSDRALPYEQYF. The CDR3 nucleotides read TGTGCCAGCTCATCGGACAGGGCCTTACCCTACGAGCAGTACTTC.

The chain combines TRBV2 with TRBJ2-1; 9 bases fit TRBD2. The CDR3 is 15 residues long. Germline assignment: CDR1 SNHLY and CDR2 FYNNEI. With V trimmed by 4 bases and J by 6 bases, 7 bases remained unmatched. In DNA form, the CDR3 reads TGTGCCAGCAGTGTAAGTCTAGCGGGACTCAATGAGCAGTTCTTC. Its protein product is CASSVSLAGLNEQFF. The entire variable domain, with the rest obtained from reference TRBV2 and TRBJ2-1, is as follows: EPEVTQTPSHQVTQMGQEVILRCVPISNHLYFYWYRQILGQKVEFLVSFYNNEISEKSEIFDDQFSVERPDGSNFTLKIRSTKLEDSAMYFCASSVSLAGLNEQFFGPGTRLTVL.